This T cell receptor beta chain stems from a study of blood T cell repertoires in COVID-19. Study-wide context: Acute and convalescent COVID-19 specimens originated in the United States, Italy and Spain. T cells, B-cell-depleted T cells, or PBMCs provided the cDNA or gDNA that served as material.

Germline assignment: CDR1 LGHDT and CDR2 YNNKEL (reference sequence). This CDR3 region has 15 residues. In the study's own analysis: Estimation of nucleated cell counts was performed using reference gene primer amplification. The assay was immunoSEQ multiplex PCR, and TCRdb's table has in-frame clones only and misses some. Clonal size and the V and J genes are those of that table, whereas D and trimming came from the DNA. The sample consists of about 140,000 clones, around 88% of them appearing once. Notes on this clone: A junction boundary mismatches the germline segment, possibly from a read error.

The sequence was collected from a human donor in a cohort sampled during active COVID-19. Sequenced sample: peripheral blood. The chain links TRBV3-1 (or the pseudogene TRBV3-2) to TRBJ1-4, with D possibly being TRBD1 (5 bases). The CDR3 DNA reads as TGTGCCAGCACCCAACGGGCGGGGGGAAATGAAAAACTGTTTTTT. This gives the protein CASTQRAGGNEKLFF.